The rows below give T cell receptor beta chains drawn from one sample of a study of blood T cell repertoires in COVID-19. The method was immunoSEQ multiplex PCR; TCRdb's version includes in-frame clones alone and lacks a portion of them. The data contain approximately 260,000 clones, around 90% of them singletons. The sample taken for sequencing was peripheral blood. The receptors derive from a man between 50 and 59 years old with acute or convalescent COVID-19. Each CDR3 is given with its conserved first and last residue. Each record gives: D gene, V gene, clone size, J gene, CDR3 protein, CDR3 DNA. A D gene is named only where the DNA matches it firmly. Size tells how often a clone was seen (once, few, many) or the class of an expanded clone, and some rows leave it out.

d_call: -; v_call: TRBV7-6; clone_size: -; j_call: TRBJ2-7; cdr3_aa: CASSLGGGGGYEQYF; cdr3_nt: TGTGCCAGCAGCTTAGGAGGTGGCGGCGGCTACGAGCAGTACTTC
d_call: -; v_call: TRBV7-2; clone_size: -; j_call: TRBJ2-3; cdr3_aa: CASSLGSYWGTDTQYF; cdr3_nt: TGTGCCAGCAGCTTAGGTAGCTACTGGGGCACAGATACGCAGTATTTT
d_call: TRBD1; v_call: TRBV6-5; clone_size: -; j_call: TRBJ1-1; cdr3_aa: CASRMGQGVSEAFF; cdr3_nt: TGTGCCAGCAGAATGGGACAGGGGGTCTCTGAAGCTTTCTTT
d_call: -; v_call: TRBV2; clone_size: -; j_call: TRBJ2-1; cdr3_aa: CASSSRPGDEQFF; cdr3_nt: TGTGCCAGCAGCAGCCGTCCAGGGGATGAGCAGTTCTTC
d_call: -; v_call: TRBV7-3; clone_size: -; j_call: TRBJ2-5; cdr3_aa: CASSPQGGATPTQYF; cdr3_nt: TGTGCCAGCAGCCCCCAAGGTGGGGCTACCCCAACCCAGTACTTC
d_call: TRBD2; v_call: TRBV3-1/TRBV3-2; clone_size: -; j_call: TRBJ2-3; cdr3_aa: CASSSIRPLAGERTDTQYF; cdr3_nt: TGTGCCAGCAGCTCCATCAGACCACTAGCGGGAGAACGAACAGATACGCAGTATTTT
d_call: TRBD1; v_call: TRBV7-6; clone_size: many; j_call: TRBJ2-7; cdr3_aa: CASSLAAGGEQYF; cdr3_nt: TGTGCCAGCAGCTTAGCGGCAGGGGGAGAGCAGTACTTC
d_call: TRBD2; v_call: TRBV5-1; clone_size: once; j_call: TRBJ2-3; cdr3_aa: CASSLGTSGTDTQYF; cdr3_nt: TGCGCCAGCAGCTTGGGGACTAGCGGCACAGATACGCAGTATTTT
d_call: TRBD1; v_call: TRBV6-6; clone_size: -; j_call: TRBJ1-1; cdr3_aa: CASSTDRGLTEAFF; cdr3_nt: TGTGCCAGCAGTACCGACAGGGGGCTCACTGAAGCTTTCTTT
d_call: -; v_call: TRBV30; clone_size: -; j_call: TRBJ2-7; cdr3_aa: CAWSVGGAGYEQYF; cdr3_nt: TGTGCCTGGAGTGTTGGCGGGGCCGGTTACGAGCAGTACTTC